This TCR beta chain derives from a study of OX40 agonist ivuxolimab in advanced cancers. Study-level background: The diagnoses of dose-escalation patients were hepatocellular carcinoma, melanoma, renal cell or head and neck cancer.

Study outcomes and limitations: The average count of expanded clones was higher among CD8+ T cells than among CD4+. Dosing at 0.1 to 3.0 mg/kg was accompanied by clonal expansion of CD4+ and CD8+ blood T cells by week 6.

The CDR3 is made up of 22 amino acids. The V and J ends lost 7 bases and 0 bases, in that order; junction bases with no gene match: 24. Germline CDR1 MDHEN, CDR2 SYDVKM. To note about this clone: The antigen is unknown.

Libraries were prepared by immunoSEQ multiplex PCR; TCRdb keeps only in-frame clonotypes and omits some of them. Of roughly 100,000 clones listed, around 83% are singletons. Patients with a history of autoimmune disease or on systemic immunosuppression were excluded. This specimen consisted of CD4+ or CD8+ T cells sorted from blood, obtained in a trial of the OX40 agonist ivuxolimab. V usage is TRBV28 and J usage is TRBJ2-6; TRBD1 aligns across 7 bases. The TCR sequence derives from an adult with an advanced solid tumor such as melanoma, head and neck, liver or kidney cancer. CDR3 in DNA: TGTGCCAGCACCCTTCCATTGGGCAGGACAGGTGACCTTAACTCTGGGGCCAACGTCCTGACTTTC. It specifies CASTLPLGRTGDLNSGANVLTF.